The clone carrying this TCR beta chain was counted a few times. Its antigen is not known. The sample comes from a study of T-cell memory formation after mild COVID-19. With constant-segment primers, 5'RACE yielded cDNA libraries of TCR alpha and TCR beta that carried sample barcodes and UMIs. TCRdb used MiXCR to reprocess the 5' RACE reads, holding one entry per CDR3 protein. The sample records some 450,000 distinct CDR3 sequences, 20% being singletons. General observations from the study: Contracting CD4+ clones were located mainly in CM and EM, and CD8+ clones in EMRA. While clones contracting from day 15 to 85 were balanced between CD4 and CD8, later expanders leaned CD4+.

The TCR was taken from an adult woman who had mild COVID-19 (a few samples of this study predate the infection). Cell type and time point are not known. Sequencing was performed on PBMCs or a T cell subset sorted from them (not recorded which).

CDR3 loop: CASSSIAGSSYNEQFF. Here the CDR3 DNA reads TGCGCCAGCAGCTCCATAGCGGGGAGCTCCTACAATGAGCAGTTCTTC. V and J are TRBV5-1 and TRBJ2-1; 8 bases match TRBD2. Losses at the gene ends were 3 bases for V and 0 bases for J; bases not matched to a gene: 5. The V gene's germline CDR1 is SGHRS and CDR2 YFSETQ. This CDR3 region has 16 residues. Full variable domain (rest looked up from reference TRBV5-1 and TRBJ2-1): KAGVTQTPRYLIKTRGQQVTLSCSPISGHRSVSWYQQTPGQGLQFLFEYFSETQRNKGNFPGRFSGRQFSNSRSEMNVSTLELGDSALYLCASSSIAGSSYNEQFFGPGTRLTVL.